This T cell receptor beta chain is from a study of T cells after yellow fever vaccination. For the study at large: In the case of low-cell-number fractions, SMART-Seq v4 Ultra Low Input was used for preparation.

Study results and caveats: Post-booster repertoires again held most primary-vaccination clones (about 95% CD4, 85% to 90% CD8).

Of note for this clonotype: Its specificity is not known.

This CDR3 is built from 17 residues. The V and J ends lost 3 bases and 1 base, in that order; junction bases with no gene match: 8. Germline V gene data show CDR1 as LNHNV and CDR2 as YYDKDF (reference sequence). Each CDR3 protein gets one entry after TCRdb re-called the 5' RACE reads with MiXCR. The profile shows about 300,000 distinct CDR3 sequences, 4% of them singletons. This clonotype was sampled from a young man who received the YFV17D yellow fever vaccine. The chain has TRBV15 and TRBJ2-3; 9 nucleotides line up with TRBD2. Sequences were derived from PBMCs, sampled 5 days after the yellow fever booster vaccination. Here the CDR3 DNA reads TGTGCCACCAGCAGCACCGGGGCGGGGGGGCGCACAGATACGCAGTATTTT. Amino acids: CATSSTGAGGRTDTQYF.